A selection of T cell receptor beta chains follows, all from one sample in a study of T cell responses to AZD1222 COVID-19 vaccine. Measured with immunoSEQ multiplex PCR; TCRdb has only the in-frame clones, and not every one. Counted here are 200,000 or so clones, roughly 92% occurring once; the ten biggest clones make up about 10%. Here the sequenced sample was peripheral blood, taken on day 0 of AZD1222 vaccination. The receptor set was obtained from an adult in good health. The CDR3 runs from the conserved cysteine through the conserved F or W. The D gene is left open where the match is weak. A clone size is listed for some rows: how often the clone was seen (once, few, many), or a class if it is expanded.

j_gene | d_gene | v_gene | abundance | CDR3aa | CDR3nt
TRBJ1-2 | TRBD1 | TRBV28 | NA | CASSTRDRGFGYTF | TGTGCCAGCAGTACCCGGGACAGGGGATTTGGCTACACCTTC
TRBJ1-2 | NA | TRBV3-1/TRBV3-2 | few | CASSPIGGNGYTF | TGTGCCAGCAGCCCTATCGGCGGAAATGGCTACACCTTC
TRBJ2-7 | TRBD1 | TRBV6-6 | NA | CASSPTAATGRPYEQYF | TGTGCCAGCAGTCCAACAGCCGCGACAGGGCGTCCCTACGAGCAGTACTTC
TRBJ2-5 | TRBD2 | TRBV5-1 | NA | CASSLAPAGGPAGTQYF | TGCGCCAGCAGCTTGGCCCCAGCGGGGGGACCCGCCGGGACCCAGTACTTC
TRBJ1-1 | NA | TRBV18 | NA | CASSPVEARLNTEAFF | TGTGCCAGCTCACCAGTGGAGGCCAGATTGAACACTGAAGCTTTCTTT
TRBJ2-6 | TRBD1 | TRBV2 | NA | CASTDPGQGSSGANVLTF | TGTGCCAGCACGGACCCGGGACAGGGGTCCTCTGGGGCCAACGTCCTGACTTTC
TRBJ1-1 | NA | TRBV5-8 | NA | CASSPAGLGGYTEAFF | TGTGCCAGCAGCCCTGCGGGGTTGGGGGGGTACACTGAAGCTTTCTTT
TRBJ2-1 | NA | TRBV4-1 | NA | CASSLSRTQNYNEQFF | TGCGCCAGCAGCCTCAGCCGGACTCAAAACTATAATGAGCAGTTCTTC
TRBJ1-1 | NA | TRBV4-2 | NA | CASEGGRGTEAFF | TGTGCCAGCGAAGGGGGAAGGGGCACTGAAGCTTTCTTT
TRBJ1-1 | TRBD1 | TRBV28 | NA | CASSLWPGQGDGNTEAFF | TGTGCCAGCAGTTTATGGCCGGGACAGGGGGATGGGAACACTGAAGCTTTCTTT
TRBJ2-4 | NA | TRBV27 | once | CASSLSASTKNIQYF | TGTGCCAGCAGTTTATCAGCGAGTACTAAAAACATTCAGTACTTC
TRBJ1-2 | TRBD1 | TRBV7-2 | NA | CASSYGTGSGGYTF | TGTGCCAGCAGTTATGGGACAGGGAGCGGTGGCTACACCTTC
TRBJ1-1 | NA | TRBV9 | NA | CASSVWDGHRSGGTEAFF | TGTGCCAGCAGCGTTTGGGACGGACACCGCTCCGGGGGCACTGAAGCTTTCTTT
TRBJ2-3 | NA | TRBV25-1 | NA | CASSASGENYTDTQYF | TGTGCCAGCAGTGCGTCAGGGGAAAATTACACAGATACGCAGTATTTT
TRBJ2-2 | TRBD2 | TRBV4-1 | NA | CASSQDLLLAGAVGTGELFF | TGCGCCAGCAGCCAAGATCTCTTGCTAGCGGGAGCCGTGGGAACCGGGGAGCTGTTTTTT
TRBJ2-7 | TRBD1 | TRBV7-9 | once | CASSKTGTGVREQYF | TGTGCCAGCAGCAAAACCGGGACAGGGGTCAGGGAGCAGTACTTC
TRBJ2-7 | TRBD1 | TRBV27 | NA | CASSLLGQGLEQYF | TGTGCCAGCAGTTTACTGGGACAGGGCCTTGAGCAGTACTTC
TRBJ2-2 | TRBD2 | TRBV4-1 | NA | CASSQNYLLREGGELFF | TGCGCCAGCAGCCAAAATTATCTTTTGCGGGAGGGCGGGGAGCTGTTTTTT
TRBJ2-3 | NA | TRBV7-3 | NA | CASSLQSGTDTQYF | TGTGCCAGCAGCTTGCAAAGCGGCACAGATACGCAGTATTTT
TRBJ1-2 | NA | TRBV4-3 | NA | CASSQSGGEDGYTF | TGCGCCAGCAGCCAGTCGGGGGGGGAGGATGGCTACACCTTC
TRBJ2-3 | NA | TRBV30 | NA | CAWSFAGRGYTQYF | TGTGCCTGGAGCTTCGCGGGAAGGGGGTATACGCAGTATTTT
TRBJ2-5 | NA | TRBV30 | NA | CARSEGQGVQETQYF | TGTGCCCGGTCGGAGGGGCAGGGAGTCCAAGAGACCCAGTACTTC
TRBJ1-2 | TRBD1 | TRBV4-3 | NA | CASSQGQGKDYGYTF | TGCGCCAGCAGCCAAGGACAGGGAAAGGACTATGGCTACACCTTC
TRBJ1-5 | NA | TRBV4-1 | NA | CASSQGRINQPQHF | TGCGCCAGCAGCCAAGGGCGGATCAATCAGCCCCAGCATTTT
TRBJ2-1 | NA | TRBV7-2 | NA | CASSSGTPGSYNEQFF | TGTGCCAGCAGCTCTGGGACTCCCGGCTCCTACAATGAGCAGTTCTTC
TRBJ2-1 | TRBD2 | TRBV7-2 | NA | CASSLGLAGYNEQFF | TGTGCCAGCAGCTTAGGGCTAGCGGGGTACAATGAGCAGTTCTTC
TRBJ2-2 | TRBD1 | TRBV7-7 | NA | CASSPGTGAPGELFF | TGTGCCAGCAGCCCCGGGACAGGGGCACCCGGGGAGCTGTTTTTT
TRBJ2-2 | TRBD2 | TRBV10-3 | NA | CAIRAHKAGGNTGELFF | TGTGCCATCAGGGCCCACAAAGCGGGAGGTAACACCGGGGAGCTGTTTTTT
TRBJ2-1 | NA | TRBV4-1 | NA | CASSLVEDAYNEQFF | TGCGCCAGCAGCCTCGTAGAAGACGCATACAATGAGCAGTTCTTC
TRBJ2-1 | NA | TRBV19 | NA | CAASGGRLHNEQFF | TGTGCCGCGTCGGGCGGTCGCCTTCACAATGAGCAGTTCTTC
TRBJ1-1 | NA | TRBV19 | NA | CASTPSPGLRTEAFF | TGTGCCAGTACCCCCTCCCCGGGACTTAGGACTGAAGCTTTCTTT
TRBJ2-1 | TRBD2 | TRBV10-3 | NA | CAITETSGTSYNEQFF | TGTGCCATCACCGAGACTAGCGGGACCTCCTACAATGAGCAGTTCTTC
TRBJ2-2 | NA | TRBV6-6 | NA | CASSYSVSALELFF | TGTGCCAGCAGTTACTCTGTCTCCGCCCTAGAGCTGTTTTTT
TRBJ2-7 | NA | TRBV3-1/TRBV3-2 | NA | CASSSSGRYEQYF | TGTGCCAGCAGCTCCTCAGGGAGGTACGAGCAGTACTTC
TRBJ2-7 | TRBD1 | TRBV5-1 | few | CASSLVQLGTGITSYEQYF | TGCGCCAGCAGCTTGGTGCAATTAGGGACAGGGATTACCTCCTACGAGCAGTACTTC
TRBJ1-6 | NA | TRBV15 | NA | CATSRVGNNSPLHF | TGTGCCACCAGCAGAGTAGGGAACAATTCACCCCTCCACTTT
TRBJ1-3 | NA | TRBV27 | NA | CASSLSAGSGNTIYF | TGTGCCAGCAGTTTATCGGCAGGTTCTGGAAACACCATATATTTT
TRBJ2-3 | NA | TRBV4-1 | NA | CASSHADTQYF | TGCGCCAGCAGCCATGCAGATACGCAGTATTTT
TRBJ2-3 | NA | TRBV6-6 | NA | CASIKENTDTQYF | TGTGCCAGCATTAAGGAGAACACAGATACGCAGTATTTT
TRBJ1-2 | NA | TRBV18 | few | CASSPDRANYGYTF | TGTGCCAGCTCACCTGACAGAGCTAACTATGGCTACACCTTC
TRBJ2-7 | TRBD2 | TRBV5-1 | NA | CASSLSSGKYEQYF | TGCGCCAGCAGCTTGAGTAGCGGGAAGTACGAGCAGTACTTC
TRBJ2-7 | TRBD2 | TRBV9 | NA | CASSVEEGTSVSYEQYF | TGTGCCAGCAGCGTAGAGGAAGGGACTAGCGTCTCCTACGAGCAGTACTTC
TRBJ1-5 | NA | TRBV20-1 | NA | CSASRSGNNQPQHF | TGCAGTGCTAGTCGGTCAGGCAACAATCAGCCCCAGCATTTT
TRBJ2-3 | NA | TRBV11-3 | NA | CASSSHLATDTQYF | TGTGCCAGCAGCAGTCATCTAGCGACAGATACGCAGTATTTT